One sample yielded the 25 T cell receptor beta chains listed below, sequenced in a study of OX40 agonist ivuxolimab in advanced cancers. TCRdb's copy holds only in-frame clones and misses some; the assay was immunoSEQ multiplex PCR. The sample holds over 30,000 clones; approximately 80% are singletons and the top ten take 11%. Source: CD4+ or CD8+ T cells sorted from blood, taken in a trial of the OX40 agonist ivuxolimab. Receptor source: an adult with an advanced solid tumor such as melanoma, head and neck, liver or kidney cancer.

The chain combines TRBV7-9 with TRBJ2-5; TRBD1 might be the D (5 bases). CDR3 length equals 15 residues. Trimming removed 0 bases at V and 1 base at J, with 9 bases between. The germline V gene encodes CDR1 SEHNR and CDR2 FQNEAQ (reference sequence). CDR3 in DNA: TGTGCCAGCAGCTTAGCGCTGACAGCCCAAGAGACCCAGTACTTC. Translating it yields CASSLALTAQETQYF.

This clone has only one observation. The chain couples TRBV11-2 to TRBJ2-7; D perhaps matches TRBD1 (5 bases). Trimming removed 2 bases at V and 3 bases at J, with 8 bases between. Germline-derived CDR1 and CDR2 are SGHAT and FQNNGV. The CDR3 spans 13 residues. The CDR3 spells CASSLTDSYEQYF. The CDR3, as DNA: TGTGCCAGCAGCTTAACTGACAGCTACGAGCAGTACTTC. Filled out from reference TRBV11-2 and TRBJ2-7, the complete variable domain reads EAGVAQSPRYKIIEKRQSVAFWCNPISGHATLYWYQQILGQGPKLLIQFQNNGVVDDSQLPKDRFSAERLKGVDSTLKIQPAKLEDSAVYLCASSLTDSYEQYFGPGTRLTVT.

The chain has TRBV7-8 and TRBJ1-5, with a tentative D call TRBD1 (6 bases). V was pared by 5 bases and J by 0 bases, with 11 bases between. Looked up from germline, CDR1 is SGHVS and CDR2 is FQNEAQ. CDR3 length: 15 amino acids. In DNA, the CDR3 is TGTGCCAGCAGCCAGGGGCCGGATAGCAATCAGCCCCAGCATTTT. This codes for CASSQGPDSNQPQHF.

The CDR3 spells CASSYGFRSNQPQHF. CDR3 nucleotide sequence: TGTGCCAGCAGTTACGGTTTCCGTAGCAATCAGCCCCAGCATTTT. The V gene is TRBV6-6, the J gene TRBJ1-5; D is ambiguous. Germline CDR1 is MNHNY and CDR2 is SVGAGI (reference sequence). Trimming stripped 2 bases from V and 0 bases from J, with 8 bases between. The CDR3 runs to 15 residues.

The chain combines TRBV28 with TRBJ2-2; 11 positions agree with TRBD2. The CDR3 is 20 residues long. Per germline, CDR1 MDHEN and CDR2 SYDVKM. V was pared by 3 bases and J by 1 base, with 13 bases of the junction left unmatched. The CDR3 loop reads CASSFLPGLAAQGNTGELFF. The CDR3 DNA follows: TGTGCCAGCAGTTTTTTACCGGGACTAGCGGCCCAAGGGAACACCGGGGAGCTGTTTTTT.

The genes are TRBV15 and TRBJ1-4; a possible D gene is TRBD1 (5 bases). Trimming removed 0 bases at V and 5 bases at J, with 19 bases between. The CDR3 consists of 18 residues. The V gene's germline CDR1 is LNHNV and CDR2 YYDKDF (reference sequence). DNA for the CDR3: TGTGCCACCAGCAGAGAAAAAAGTGGGTACAGGCGAAATGAAAAACTGTTTTTT. It yields the protein CATSREKSGYRRNEKLFF.

The CDR3 DNA reads TGTGCCAGCAGTTACTCTTCCGGGGGATCCTACAATGAGCAGTTCTTC. Translation: CASSYSSGGSYNEQFF. This chain uses TRBV6-5 with TRBJ2-1, with D possibly matching TRBD2 (6 bases). Trimming shortened V by 0 bases and J by 1 base, and 10 bases separated the two germline ends. The CDR3 runs to 16 residues. Germline values: CDR1 MNHEY, CDR2 SVGAGI.

This sequence joins TRBV6-6 and TRBJ2-2; perhaps TRBD1 as D (5 bases). CDR1 MNHNY and CDR2 SVGAGI come from the germline V gene (reference sequence). This CDR3 comprises 15 residues. The ends were cut back, 6 bases at V and 4 bases at J, with 15 bases in the middle. The CDR3 protein is CASRPLDSFTGELFF. The CDR3 DNA follows: TGTGCCAGCAGACCACTCGACAGTTTCACCGGGGAGCTGTTTTTT.

The rearrangement joins TRBV4-2 to TRBJ1-5; no clear D gene. Trimming shortened V by 5 bases and J by 5 bases, and 10 bases separated the two germline ends. Germline lookup yields CDR1 LGHNA and CDR2 YNFKEQ. The CDR3 loop spans 13 amino acids. The CDR3 nucleotides are TGTGCCAGCAGCGAGGGTGGGGATCAGCCCCAGCATTTT. This translates into CASSEGGDQPQHF.

The CDR3 loop is CATSRDRQGARKGTEAFF. DNA of the CDR3: TGTGCCACCAGCAGAGATAGGCAGGGGGCGAGGAAGGGAACTGAAGCTTTCTTT. The genes are TRBV15 and TRBJ1-1; 8 bases match TRBD1. The germline V gene encodes CDR1 LNHNV and CDR2 YYDKDF (reference sequence). The trim removed 0 bases at V and 5 bases at J, leaving 14 bases unmatched. This CDR3 is 18 amino acids long.

This clone occurred once. J is TRBJ2-3 and V is TRBV30; D possibly corresponds to TRBD1 (5 bases). V lost 0 bases, J lost 3 bases, and 7 bases lay in between. CDR1 is GTSNPN, CDR2 SVGIG, per germline (reference sequence). There are 13 residues in the CDR3. The CDR3 is CAWSVAGTDTQYF. In DNA form, the CDR3 reads TGTGCCTGGAGTGTAGCAGGGACAGATACGCAGTATTTT.

The chain links TRBV9 to TRBJ1-4; tentatively, D is TRBD1 (5 bases). The CDR3 spans 12 residues. Trimming pared 4 bases from V and 12 bases from J, leaving 13 bases between. CDR1 is SGDLS and CDR2 is YYNGEE in the germline V gene. The CDR3 sequence is CASSPGERELFF. The CDR3 region has the DNA TGTGCCAGCAGCCCGGGGGAGAGGGAACTGTTTTTT.

The rearrangement links TRBV10-2 to TRBJ1-1, with TRBD1 identical over 7 bases. The CDR3 is 15 residues long. The germline CDR1 and CDR2 sequences are WSHSY and SAAADI. V lost 10 bases to trimming and J lost 3 bases; unmatched junction nucleotides: 14. The CDR3 spells CATQTGRQGYTEAFF. The CDR3 bases are TGCGCCACCCAAACAGGTAGACAGGGCTACACTGAAGCTTTCTTT.

The chain couples TRBV6-5 to TRBJ2-7, with TRBD1 matching 8 bases. J lost 0 bases, V lost 0 bases, and 4 bases had no gene match. Germline lookup yields CDR1 MNHEY and CDR2 SVGAGI. The CDR3 length is 16 residues. The CDR3 spells CASSYSPTGASYEQYF. CDR3 DNA: TGTGCCAGCAGTTACTCTCCGACAGGGGCCTCCTACGAGCAGTACTTC.

This chain uses TRBV10-1 with TRBJ2-2, with no clear D. V was trimmed by 0 bases and J by 2 bases, leaving 13 bases between them. The germline V gene has CDR1 WNHNN and CDR2 SYGVQD (reference sequence). CDR3 length: 17 amino acids. In DNA form, the CDR3 reads TGCGCCAGCAGTGAGTCGACAAGCTTCCGTAACACCGGGGAGCTGTTTTTT. It translates to CASSESTSFRNTGELFF.

The V and J genes are TRBV7-9 and TRBJ2-7; D is ambiguous. Trimming stripped 2 bases from V and 4 bases from J, with 12 bases between. Germline V CDR1 and CDR2: SEHNR, FQNEAQ (reference sequence). The length of the CDR3 is 14 residues. The CDR3 sequence: CASSLTTALYEQYF. CDR3 DNA sequence: TGTGCCAGCAGCTTAACAACAGCCCTATACGAGCAGTACTTC.

The chain employs TRBV9 and TRBJ2-5; no definite D call. The germline V and J ends were trimmed by 0 bases and 1 base, with 7 bases remaining between them. Germline V gene data show CDR1 as SGDLS and CDR2 as YYNGEE. The CDR3 spans 14 residues. In nucleotides, the CDR3 is TGTGCCAGCAGCGTAGGGGGTCTCCAAGAGACCCAGTACTTC. Protein sequence: CASSVGGLQETQYF.

This sequence joins TRBV11-1 and TRBJ1-1; possibly TRBD1 for D (6 bases). Trimming took off 1 base at V and 5 bases at J, with 8 bases between the two ends. Germline CDR1 SGHAT, CDR2 FQDESV (reference sequence). The CDR3 is 13 amino acids. For the CDR3, the DNA is TGTGCCAGCAGCTTAGAGGGGGAGACTGAAGCTTTCTTT. This encodes CASSLEGETEAFF.

The V call is TRBV10-3, the J call TRBJ1-6; a weak D match, TRBD1 (5 bases). This CDR3 region has 13 residues. V was cut by 2 bases and J by 8 bases, with 7 bases left in between. The germline gives CDR1 ENHRY, CDR2 SYGVKD. CDR3 residues: CAISEKGDSPLHF. The CDR3 DNA reads as TGTGCCATCAGTGAGAAAGGGGATTCACCCCTCCACTTT.

This chain connects TRBV19 to TRBJ2-7, with D possibly TRBD2 on 5 matching bases. The germline V gene has CDR1 LNHDA and CDR2 SQIVND (reference sequence). The CDR3 consists of 13 residues. Trimming took 4 bases from V and 1 from J, leaving 8 bases between them. The CDR3 nucleotides are TGTGCCAGTAGTAGGTCGGGGTCCTACGAGCAGTACTTC. Encoded protein: CASSRSGSYEQYF.

The chain links TRBV7-9 to TRBJ2-7, with D perhaps TRBD1 or TRBD2 (5 bases each). V lost 5 bases and J 2 bases, leaving 16 bases between the germline ends. The CDR3 has 15 amino acids. The V gene's germline CDR1 is SEHNR and CDR2 FQNEAQ (reference sequence). This chain's CDR3 is CASSRGGSGPYEQYF. The DNA for the CDR3 is TGTGCCAGCAGCAGAGGCGGGTCAGGGCCCTACGAGCAGTACTTC.

The chain couples TRBV6-6 to TRBJ1-1; D uncertain. Germline V gene sequence: CDR1 MNHNY, CDR2 SVGAGI (reference sequence). V gave up 6 bases and J gave up 2 bases, with 10 bases separating them. This CDR3 region has 13 residues. The CDR3 loop reads CASREQYNTEAFF. The CDR3, as DNA: TGTGCCAGCAGAGAACAGTACAACACTGAAGCTTTCTTT.

The chain uses TRBV29-1 and TRBJ1-2; a possible D gene is TRBD1 (6 bases). The CDR3 extends over 13 amino acids. V was cut by 1 base and J by 2 bases, with 8 bases left in between. Germline V gene data show CDR1 as SQVTM and CDR2 as ANQGSEA. CDR3 loop: CSVEGRGNYGYTF. The CDR3 nucleotides read TGCAGCGTTGAAGGGAGGGGGAACTATGGCTACACCTTC.

This clone was detected only a few times. This chain connects TRBV10-3 to TRBJ1-1; weak D call: TRBD1 (6 bases). V was trimmed by 6 bases and J by 1 base, leaving 9 bases between them. The CDR3 runs 13 residues. Germline CDR1 and CDR2: ENHRY and SYGVKD. CDR3 nucleotide sequence: TGTGCCATCAGCAGACAGGCGAACACTGAAGCTTTCTTT. This translates into CAISRQANTEAFF.

This chain joins TRBV19 and TRBJ2-5; D is ambiguous. Germline V CDR1 and CDR2: LNHDA, SQIVND (reference sequence). Trimming left V 8 bases short and J 2 bases short, with 15 bases between. The CDR3 is made up of 14 amino acids. In DNA form, the CDR3 reads TGTGCCAGTCTGCGTCCCTCCCTTCAAGAGACCCAGTACTTC. It specifies CASLRPSLQETQYF.